These 19 T cell receptor beta chains share one sample of origin, sequenced in a study of T-cell memory formation after mild COVID-19. One entry per CDR3 protein results from TCRdb running MiXCR on the 5' RACE reads. This table has more than 150,000 distinct CDR3 sequences, approximately 17% appearing once. The material sequenced was PBMCs or a T cell subset sorted from them (not recorded which). Source of these receptors: a man aged 18 to 35 who had mild COVID-19 (a few samples of this study predate the infection). Cell type and time point are not known.

The chain couples TRBV19 to TRBJ1-1; a possible D gene is TRBD1 (5 bases). The CDR3 spans 15 residues. Trimming took 5 bases from V and 6 from J, leaving 19 bases between them. Per germline, CDR1 LNHDA and CDR2 SQIVND (reference sequence). The CDR3 sequence is CASSLGGAIVAEAFF. CDR3 DNA sequence: TGTGCCAGTAGTCTGGGAGGGGCTATCGTCGCTGAAGCTTTCTTT.

The V gene is TRBV5-4, the J gene TRBJ2-2; 10 bases map to TRBD1. Germline assignment: CDR1 SGHNT and CDR2 YYREEE (reference sequence). Losses at the gene ends were 4 bases for V and 6 bases for J; bases not matched to a gene: 9. The CDR3 is made up of 16 amino acids. In DNA, the CDR3 is TGTGCCAGCAGCAGGCCGGGACAGGGGAAATCCGGGGAGCTGTTTTTT. It translates to CASSRPGQGKSGELFF. Filled out from reference TRBV5-4 and TRBJ2-2, the complete variable domain reads ETGVTQSPTHLIKTRGQQVTLRCSSQSGHNTVSWYQQALGQGPQFIFQYYREEENGRGNFPPRFSGLQFPNYSSELNVNALELDDSALYLCASSRPGQGKSGELFFGEGSRLTVL.

This clonotype was picked up a small number of times. The rearrangement uses TRBV6-5 and TRBJ2-2; 7 bases agree with TRBD1. The V gene end was trimmed by 6 bases and the J gene end by 4 bases; junction bases not matched to a gene: 2. The CDR3 runs to 13 residues. The V gene's germline CDR1 is MNHEY and CDR2 SVGAGI. CDR3 coding DNA: TGTGCCAGCAGAGACAGGGTCACCGGGGAGCTGTTTTTT. Protein: CASRDRVTGELFF.

V is TRBV6-2 or TRBV6-3 and J is TRBJ2-2, with D possibly being TRBD1 or TRBD2 (5 bases each). With 8 bases removed from V and 5 bases from J, the gap between germline ends came to 12 bases. This CDR3 is built from 13 residues. Germline V gene lookup returns CDR1 MNHEY and CDR2 SVGEGT. The CDR3 DNA follows: TGTGCCAGCGGGGGATTCGAAACCGGGGAGCTGTTTTTT. Translating it yields CASGGFETGELFF.

This rearrangement joins TRBV6-5 to TRBJ1-1; no definite D call. V dropped 2 bases and J dropped 4 bases, with 8 bases sitting between them. Germline loops: CDR1 MNHEY, CDR2 SVGAGI. The CDR3 totals 13 residues. CDR3 sequence: CASSYGLITEAFF. CDR3 sequence (DNA): TGTGCCAGCAGTTACGGACTCATCACTGAAGCTTTCTTT.

In its sample, this clonotype was seen a few times. The chain has TRBV5-8 and TRBJ2-5; 8 bases map to TRBD1. CDR1 is SGHTS and CDR2 is YDEGEE in the germline V gene. V gave up 3 bases and J gave up 4 bases; unmatched junction bases: 5. There are 14 residues in the CDR3. The CDR3 region has the DNA TGTGCCAGCAGCTGGGACAGGTTTGGAGAGACCCAGTACTTC. Translated: CASSWDRFGETQYF.

This clonotype was counted only a few times. The J gene is TRBJ2-2, the V gene TRBV28, with D uncertain. This CDR3 contains 14 residues. Per the germline V gene, CDR1 is MDHEN and CDR2 is SYDVKM. The V gene lost 4 bases and the J gene lost 0 bases, with 6 bases spanning the gap. The CDR3 here is CASSSAANTGELFF. In nucleotides, the CDR3 is TGTGCCAGCAGTTCCGCGGCGAACACCGGGGAGCTGTTTTTT. Full variable domain (remainder filled in from reference TRBV28 and TRBJ2-2): DVKVTQSSRYLVKRTGEKVFLECVQDMDHENMFWYRQDPGLGLRLIYFSYDVKMKEKGDIPEGYSVSREKKERFSLILESASTNQTSMYLCASSSAANTGELFFGEGSRLTVL.

The chain combines TRBV7-3 with TRBJ1-3; the match to TRBD1 covers 11 bases. Germline-derived CDR1 and CDR2 are SGHTA and FQGTGA. J was trimmed by 1 base and V by 5 bases; bases with no gene match: 4. The CDR3 runs 16 residues. The CDR3 is CASSPGQGDSGNTIYF. CDR3 DNA sequence: TGTGCCAGCAGCCCGGGACAGGGGGATTCTGGAAACACCATATATTTT.

The sample holds a few counts of this clonotype. The chain recombines TRBV4-3 with TRBJ2-1; the match to TRBD1 covers 9 bases. V lost 1 base and J lost 5; bases outside the gene matches: 6. The CDR3 has 16 amino acids. Germline V CDR1 and CDR2: LGHNA, YSLEER. Here the CDR3 DNA reads TGCGCCAGCAGCCAAGCGGGACAGGGACAGCACAATGAGCAGTTCTTC. Translated, it gives CASSQAGQGQHNEQFF.

The genes are TRBV5-1 and TRBJ2-1; TRBD1 aligns across 7 bases. The CDR3 sequence is 13 residues long. Germline CDR1 reads SGHRS; CDR2 reads YFSETQ. The J segment lost 8 bases and the V segment lost 3 bases, leaving 5 bases of the junction unmatched. Written as DNA, the CDR3 is TGCGCCAGCAGCTACGGGCAGGGGGATGAGCAGTTCTTC. It is translated as CASSYGQGDEQFF.

In this sample, this clonotype turned up a few times. The rearrangement links TRBV6-2 or TRBV6-3 to TRBJ2-2, with D unresolved. CDR1 and CDR2 (germline): MNHEY, SVGEGT. CDR3 length: 15 amino acids. The germline V and J ends were trimmed by 2 bases and 6 bases, with 13 bases remaining between them. Here the CDR3 DNA reads TGTGCCAGCAGTTACCCCCTGGCCGGATCCGGGGAGCTGTTTTTT. Protein: CASSYPLAGSGELFF.

This sequence joins TRBV5-1 and TRBJ2-5; 7 nucleotides line up with TRBD1. The germline gives CDR1 SGHRS, CDR2 YFSETQ. V dropped 5 bases and J dropped 0; count of bases not matched to a gene: 7. The CDR3 spans 15 residues. The CDR3 nucleotides are TGCGCCAGCAGTCTCCGGACAGGACACCAAGAGACCCAGTACTTC. Translation gives CASSLRTGHQETQYF. The full variable domain, rest sourced from reference TRBV5-1 and TRBJ2-5, is KAGVTQTPRYLIKTRGQQVTLSCSPISGHRSVSWYQQTPGQGLQFLFEYFSETQRNKGNFPGRFSGRQFSNSRSEMNVSTLELGDSALYLCASSLRTGHQETQYFGPGTRLLVL.

This clonotype was observed a few times. V usage is TRBV7-2 and J usage is TRBJ1-1; no reliable D call. The CDR3 consists of 13 residues. V gave up 5 bases and J gave up 4 bases, with 11 bases separating them. Germline V gene data show CDR1 as SGHTA and CDR2 as FQGNSA. The CDR3 coding sequence is TGTGCCAGCAGCCCGACTCACGGCACTGAAGCTTTCTTT. This translates into CASSPTHGTEAFF.

This clonotype occurred a few times. This sequence joins TRBV6-1 and TRBJ1-5; TRBD1 matches at 9 bases. Germline CDR1 MNHNS, CDR2 SASEGT. Losses at the gene ends were 9 bases for V and 5 bases for J; bases not matched to a gene: 8. The CDR3 totals 14 residues. DNA of the CDR3: TGTGCCAGTTCCCGGGACAGGGTTGATCAGCCCCAGCATTTT. This gives the protein CASSRDRVDQPQHF.

At least ten counts were recorded for this clonotype. This rearrangement joins TRBV5-1 to TRBJ2-7; no definite D call. V was shortened by 5 bases and J by 3 bases, with 15 bases between the two germline ends. CDR3 length equals 14 residues. Germline loops: CDR1 SGHRS, CDR2 YFSETQ. CDR3 region: CASSSKERVYEQYV. The CDR3 region has the DNA TGCGCCAGCAGTTCCAAGGAGCGAGTCTACGAGCAGTACGTC.

This clonotype was observed a handful of times. The CDR3 bases are TGTGCCAGCAGTGGCCCCGGGGCTAACAATGAGCAGTTCTTC. Translated: CASSGPGANNEQFF. This chain joins TRBV12-3 or TRBV12-4 and TRBJ2-1; D assignment may be TRBD1 or TRBD2 (5 bases each). This CDR3 region has 14 residues. Trimming shortened V by 5 bases and J by 5 bases, and 13 bases separated the two germline ends.

This clonotype occurred many times. V gene TRBV20-1 combines with J gene TRBJ2-7, with TRBD1 identical over 8 bases. V was clipped by 6 bases and J by 3 bases; unmatched bases: 10. The CDR3 runs to 14 residues. CDR1 and CDR2 from the germline V gene are DFQATT and SNEGSKA (reference sequence). CDR3 sequence reads: CSAKPGGSGYEQYV. For the CDR3, the DNA is TGCAGTGCAAAACCAGGGGGCTCTGGCTACGAGCAGTACGTC.

This clonotype was recorded a few times. This chain links TRBV5-1 with TRBJ1-1, with 8 bases that match TRBD1. Looked up from germline, CDR1 is SGHRS and CDR2 is YFSETQ. CDR3 length equals 14 residues. J was trimmed by 1 base and V by 3 bases; bases with no gene match: 2. This chain's CDR3 is CASSWQGANTEAFF. The CDR3 coding sequence is TGCGCCAGCAGCTGGCAGGGGGCGAACACTGAAGCTTTCTTT.

The chain employs TRBV12-3 or TRBV12-4 and TRBJ2-5; D is possibly TRBD1 (5 bases). This CDR3 comprises 14 residues. The germline V and J ends were trimmed by 7 bases and 2 bases, with 14 bases remaining between them. CDR3 bases: TGTGCCAGCACGCGCCGACAGTATCAAGAGACCCAGTACTTC. This gives the protein CASTRRQYQETQYF.